This T cell receptor beta chain was recovered during a study of human T cells and chemical hapten exposure. As for the study in general: Patch tests applied 0.01% DPC to the upper back and were scored after 6 days.

Regarding the study as a whole: TCRs whose frequency exceeded 1 in 1000 remained the same following DPC sensitization.

Time point in this sample: patch test 1, 2 weeks after DPC sensitization. The treatment here: therapeutic diphenylcyclopropenone sensitization with weekly scalp DPC. The total RNA was obtained from whole blood that was not fractionated. Those who donated were patients with alopecia, 18 to 70 years of age, and suitable for DPC. Methods used by the authors: Per sample, the median was 95,638 TCRs, with values from roughly 23,000 to 640,000. TCRdb fed the RACE reads into MiXCR, producing one record per CDR3 protein. V and J calls and clone size were set by TCRdb, not the authors. The table has 40,000 to 50,000 distinct CDR3 sequences, just under 4% seen once. This clonotype was detected ten times or more. Its cognate antigen is unknown. The sequence came from a middle-aged man with alopecia areata. Some clones in this sample may be carry-over from other donors' samples. Sequencing was performed on whole blood, taken in connection with sensitization to the hapten diphenylcyclopropenone (DPC).

This CDR3 reads CASGPFAAGEEEQFF. The CDR3 DNA reads TGCGCCAGCGGACCCTTTGCAGCGGGAGAAGAAGAGCAGTTCTTC. The V call is TRBV5-1, the J call TRBJ2-1, with TRBD2 identical over 8 bases. With V trimmed by 7 bases and J by 10 bases, 16 bases remained unmatched. From germline, CDR1 is SGHRS and CDR2 YFSETQ. The CDR3 spans 15 residues.